This paragraph reports one T cell receptor (beta chain). The data were obtained in a study of blood T cell repertoires in COVID-19. At the level of the study: Samples came from the United States, Italy and Spain, spanning acute and convalescent COVID-19. T cells, B-cell-depleted T cells, or PBMCs provided the cDNA or gDNA that served as material.

Authors' processing steps: Estimates of nucleated cell counts were drawn from the amplification of reference gene primers. The repertoire was sequenced with immunoSEQ multiplex PCR; TCRdb's copy has only in-frame clones and lacks some. That table furnishes V, J and clone size, whereas the DNA furnished D and trimming. Among more than 140,000 clones listed, around 88% were seen once. Per germline, CDR1 SGHNT and CDR2 YYREEE (reference sequence). The CDR3 is 13 amino acids. The V end was cut by 0 bases, the J end by 6 bases, with 9 bases between. V is TRBV5-4 and J is TRBJ1-2; TRBD1 might be the D (6 bases). The origin of this receptor is a woman aged 55-70 years with acute or convalescent COVID-19. Sequenced sample: peripheral blood. The CDR3 region has the DNA TGTGCCAGCAGCTTGGAAACAGGGAATGGCTACACCTTC. It codes for CASSLETGNGYTF.